Listed below are T cell receptor beta chains from one sample, sequenced in a study of blood T cell repertoires in COVID-19. TCRdb's copy holds only in-frame clones and misses some; the assay was immunoSEQ multiplex PCR. The repertoire has approximately 290,000 clones, approximately 91% of them found once; the top ten carry 9.5% to 15%. The sample comprised peripheral blood. The receptors shown here come from a woman aged 60-75 years with acute or convalescent COVID-19. Each CDR3 is given with its conserved first and last residue. A D gene is named only where the DNA matches it firmly. The listing skips clone size in some rows; elsewhere it reads once, few, many or a size class.

clone_size j_call d_call v_call cdr3_nt cdr3_aa
once TRBJ1-2 TRBD1 TRBV27 TGTGCCAGCAAACCGGGCTGGGACAGGGGAGATGGCTACACCTTC CASKPGWDRGDGYTF
. TRBJ1-2 . TRBV7-2 TGTGCCAGCAGCTTCGAGGGCCATATTCTCGACGGCTACACCTTC CASSFEGHILDGYTF
. TRBJ2-3 TRBD1 TRBV7-9 TGTGCCAGCAGCTTAAGACAGGGGTTAGGGTCTCAGACAGATACGCAGTATTTT CASSLRQGLGSQTDTQYF
. TRBJ2-2 TRBD2 TRBV11-3 TGTGCCAGCAGCTTACAGCTAGCGGGGGGTGAGCTGTTTTTT CASSLQLAGGELFF
. TRBJ1-2 TRBD1 TRBV18 TGTGCCAGCTCAACTGGGACAGGGGGCGTCGATCGCTATGGCTACACCTTC CASSTGTGGVDRYGYTF
. TRBJ2-5 . TRBV27 TGTGCCAGCACCCGCCAAGAGACCCAGTACTTC CASTRQETQYF
. TRBJ2-1 . TRBV27 TGTGCCAGCAGCCCTGGGGGGTACAATGAGCAGTTCTTC CASSPGGYNEQFF
. TRBJ2-2 TRBD2 TRBV5-1 TGCGCCAGCAGCTTCGGTCTAGCGGGAGCAGCCGGGGAGCTGTTTTTT CASSFGLAGAAGELFF
. TRBJ1-2 . TRBV5-1 TGCGCCAGCGGGCAGGGCCCTGCTAACTATGGCTACACCTTC CASGQGPANYGYTF
. TRBJ2-1 TRBD2 TRBV7-9 TGTGCCAGCACCCCTGCGGGGGTGTACAATGAGCAGTTCTTC CASTPAGVYNEQFF
. TRBJ1-4 TRBD1 TRBV23-1 TGCGCCAGCAGTCAATCAAACAGGGGCAGCTCGGTCGGATATGAAAAACTGTTTTTT CASSQSNRGSSVGYEKLFF
. TRBJ2-2 . TRBV4-2 TGTGCCAGCAGCCCAGGAACAACGGGGAGCCTGGCAGGGGAGCTGTTTTTT CASSPGTTGSLAGELFF
. TRBJ2-1 TRBD2 TRBV7-3 TGTGCCAGCAGCTTAGGACTAGCGGGAGGGTATAATCGCTACAATGAGCAGTTCTTC CASSLGLAGGYNRYNEQFF
. TRBJ1-1 TRBD1 TRBV27 TGTGCCAGCAGTTTAACAGGGGGCAACACTGAAGCTTTCTTT CASSLTGGNTEAFF
once TRBJ1-2 . TRBV4-1 TGCGCCAGCAGCCAAGTGGGGACACAAAACTATGGCTACACCTTC CASSQVGTQNYGYTF
. TRBJ1-4 TRBD1 TRBV28 TGTGCCAGCAGTTTTGGGGACAGACTGTTTTTT CASSFGDRLFF
. TRBJ2-1 TRBD2 TRBV3-1/TRBV3-2 TGTGCCAGCAGCCAAGAGAACCCGGGAGGGAAGTTCTTC CASSQENPGGKFF
. TRBJ2-1 TRBD2 TRBV7-3 TGTGCCAGCAGCTACGGGACTAGCGGGTACAATGAGCAGTTCTTC CASSYGTSGYNEQFF
. TRBJ1-1 TRBD1 TRBV5-5 TGTGCCAGCAGCTTTCTGCAGGGGGTCGGCACTGAAGCTTTCTTT CASSFLQGVGTEAFF
. TRBJ2-1 TRBD1 TRBV7-9 TGTGCCAGCAGCCTGACAGGGGGTATCGATGAGCAGTTCTTC CASSLTGGIDEQFF
. TRBJ1-2 TRBD1 TRBV3-1/TRBV3-2 TGTGCCAGCAGCCAAGACGCAACAGGGGGTATCTACACCTTC CASSQDATGGIYTF
. TRBJ1-3 . TRBV28 TGTGCCAGCAGTCCCCTTGGAAACACCATATATTTT CASSPLGNTIYF
once TRBJ2-7 TRBD1 TRBV25-1 TGTGCCAGCAGTGTGACAGGGGACTCCTACGAGCAGTACTTC CASSVTGDSYEQYF
. TRBJ1-2 . TRBV20-1 TGCAGTGCTCCCTTCTTTCATGGCTACACCTTC CSAPFFHGYTF